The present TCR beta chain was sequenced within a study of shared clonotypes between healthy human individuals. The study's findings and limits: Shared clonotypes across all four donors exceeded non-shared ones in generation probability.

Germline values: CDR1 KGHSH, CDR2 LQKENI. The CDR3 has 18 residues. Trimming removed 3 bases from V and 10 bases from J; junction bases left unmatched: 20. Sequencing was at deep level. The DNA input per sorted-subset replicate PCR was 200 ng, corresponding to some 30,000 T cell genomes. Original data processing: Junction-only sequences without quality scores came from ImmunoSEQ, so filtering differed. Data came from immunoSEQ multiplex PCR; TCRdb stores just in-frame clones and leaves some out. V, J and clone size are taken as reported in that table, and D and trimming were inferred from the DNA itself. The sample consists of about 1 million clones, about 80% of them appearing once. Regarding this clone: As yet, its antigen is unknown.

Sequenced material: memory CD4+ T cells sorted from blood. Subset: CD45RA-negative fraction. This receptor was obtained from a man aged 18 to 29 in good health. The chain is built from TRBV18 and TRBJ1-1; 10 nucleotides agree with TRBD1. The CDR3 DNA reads TGTGCCAGCTCACCCATAAGAACTCCGGGACAGGGGATTGTGGGAGCTTTCTTT. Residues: CASSPIRTPGQGIVGAFF.